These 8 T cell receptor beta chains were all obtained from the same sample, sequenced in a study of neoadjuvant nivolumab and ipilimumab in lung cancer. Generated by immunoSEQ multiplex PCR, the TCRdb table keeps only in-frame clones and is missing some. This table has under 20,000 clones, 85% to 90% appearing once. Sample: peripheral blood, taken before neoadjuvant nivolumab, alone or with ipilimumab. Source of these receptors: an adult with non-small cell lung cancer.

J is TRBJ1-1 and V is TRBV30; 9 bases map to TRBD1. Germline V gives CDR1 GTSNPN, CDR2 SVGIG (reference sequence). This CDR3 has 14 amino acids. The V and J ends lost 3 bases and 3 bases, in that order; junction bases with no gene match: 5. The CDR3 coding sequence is TGTGCCTGGAGCCGGGACAGGGTTGACACTGAAGCTTTCTTT. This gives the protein CAWSRDRVDTEAFF.

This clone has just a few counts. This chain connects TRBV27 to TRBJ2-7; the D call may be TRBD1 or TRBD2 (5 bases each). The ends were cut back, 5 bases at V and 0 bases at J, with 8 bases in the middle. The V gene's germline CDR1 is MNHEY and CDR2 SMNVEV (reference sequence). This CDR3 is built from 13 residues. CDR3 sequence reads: CASSAGSSYEQYF. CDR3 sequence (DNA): TGTGCCAGCAGTGCAGGGAGCTCCTACGAGCAGTACTTC.

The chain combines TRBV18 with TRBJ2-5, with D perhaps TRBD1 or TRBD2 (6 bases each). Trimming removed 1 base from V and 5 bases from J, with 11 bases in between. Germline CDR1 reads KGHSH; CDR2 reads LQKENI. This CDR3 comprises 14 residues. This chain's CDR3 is CASSPQGGRETQYF. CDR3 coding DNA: TGTGCCAGCTCACCACAGGGGGGCCGGGAGACCCAGTACTTC.

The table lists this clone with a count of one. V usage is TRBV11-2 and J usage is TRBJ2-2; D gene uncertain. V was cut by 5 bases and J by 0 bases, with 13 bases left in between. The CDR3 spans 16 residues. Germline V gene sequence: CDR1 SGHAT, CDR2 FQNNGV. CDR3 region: CASSLSQVANTGELFF. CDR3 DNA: TGTGCCAGCAGCCTGAGCCAGGTTGCGAACACCGGGGAGCTGTTTTTT.

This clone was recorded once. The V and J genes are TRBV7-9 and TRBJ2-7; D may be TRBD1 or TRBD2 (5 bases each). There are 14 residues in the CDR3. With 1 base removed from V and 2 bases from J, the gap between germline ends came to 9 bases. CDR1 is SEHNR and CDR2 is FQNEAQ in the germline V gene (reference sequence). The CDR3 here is CASSLDGATYEQYF. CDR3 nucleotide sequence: TGTGCCAGCAGCTTAGACGGGGCAACCTACGAGCAGTACTTC.

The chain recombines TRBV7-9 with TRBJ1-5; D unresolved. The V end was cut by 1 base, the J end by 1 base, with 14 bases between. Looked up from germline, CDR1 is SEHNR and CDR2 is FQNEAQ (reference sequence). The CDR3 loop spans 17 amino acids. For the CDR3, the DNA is TGTGCCAGCAGCTTAGAATCCCCAGGAGGGAGCAATCAGCCCCAGCATTTT. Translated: CASSLESPGGSNQPQHF.

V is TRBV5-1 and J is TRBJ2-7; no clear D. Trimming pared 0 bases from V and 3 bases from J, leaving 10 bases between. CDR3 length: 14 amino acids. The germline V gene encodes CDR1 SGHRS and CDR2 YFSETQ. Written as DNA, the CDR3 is TGCGCCAGCAGCTTGGCACTGAACTACTACGAGCAGTACTTC. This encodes CASSLALNYYEQYF. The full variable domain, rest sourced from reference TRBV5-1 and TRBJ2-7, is KAGVTQTPRYLIKTRGQQVTLSCSPISGHRSVSWYQQTPGQGLQFLFEYFSETQRNKGNFPGRFSGRQFSNSRSEMNVSTLELGDSALYLCASSLALNYYEQYFGPGTRLTVT.

CDR3 DNA: TGCGCCAGCAGCCAAGACACATGGGACACAGATACGCAGTATTTT. It yields the protein CASSQDTWDTDTQYF. The V call is TRBV4-3, the J call TRBJ2-3; D is ambiguous. The CDR3 is 15 amino acids. From germline, CDR1 is LGHNA and CDR2 YSLEER. The ends were cut back, 0 bases at V and 2 bases at J, with 9 bases in the middle.